This TCR beta chain stems from a study of response to subunit inactivated influenza vaccine. General observations from the study: The study's authors posited that every seasonal influenza vaccination enlists few new T cells.

In the case of this clonotype: The antigen is undetermined.

The CDR3 loop spans 14 amino acids. V lost 3 bases and J 1 base, leaving 7 bases between the germline ends. TCRdb redid the calling of the RT-PCR reads with MiXCR, one entry per CDR3 protein. The sample records more than 550,000 distinct CDR3 sequences, about 10% being singletons. The sample here was PBMCs from blood, taken on the day of vaccination. The gene calls are TRBV12-3 or TRBV12-4 and TRBJ2-1; unclear D gene. The TCR was taken from a man aged 50 or older who received an inactivated influenza vaccine. For the CDR3, the DNA is TGTGCCAGCAGTTTCGAGAATTCCTACAATGAGCAGTTCTTC. Amino acid sequence: CASSFENSYNEQFF.